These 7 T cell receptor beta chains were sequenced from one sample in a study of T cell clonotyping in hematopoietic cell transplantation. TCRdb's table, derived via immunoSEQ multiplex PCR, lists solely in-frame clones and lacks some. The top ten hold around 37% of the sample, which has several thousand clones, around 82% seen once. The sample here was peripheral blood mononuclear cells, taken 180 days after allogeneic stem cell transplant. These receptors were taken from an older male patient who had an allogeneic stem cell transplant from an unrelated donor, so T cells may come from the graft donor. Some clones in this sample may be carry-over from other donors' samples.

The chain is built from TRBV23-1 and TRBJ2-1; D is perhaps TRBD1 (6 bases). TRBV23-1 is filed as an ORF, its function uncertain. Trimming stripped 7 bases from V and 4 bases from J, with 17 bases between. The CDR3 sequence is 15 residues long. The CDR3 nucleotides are TGCGCCAGCAAATTCAGGGGCCCTCCTTACAATGAGCAGTTCTTC. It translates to CASKFRGPPYNEQFF.

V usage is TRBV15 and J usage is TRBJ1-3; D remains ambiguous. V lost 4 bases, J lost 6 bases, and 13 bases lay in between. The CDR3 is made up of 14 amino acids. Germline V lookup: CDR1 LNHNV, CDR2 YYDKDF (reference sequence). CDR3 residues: CATSNRRQENTIYF. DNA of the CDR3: TGTGCCACCAGCAACCGACGGCAGGAAAACACCATATATTTT.

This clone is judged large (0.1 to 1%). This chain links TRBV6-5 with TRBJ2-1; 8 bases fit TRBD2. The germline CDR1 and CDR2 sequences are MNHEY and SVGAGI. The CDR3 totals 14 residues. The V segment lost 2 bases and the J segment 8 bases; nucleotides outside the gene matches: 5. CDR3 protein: CASSYKRESHEQFF. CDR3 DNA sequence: TGTGCCAGCAGTTACAAGCGGGAGAGCCATGAGCAGTTCTTC.

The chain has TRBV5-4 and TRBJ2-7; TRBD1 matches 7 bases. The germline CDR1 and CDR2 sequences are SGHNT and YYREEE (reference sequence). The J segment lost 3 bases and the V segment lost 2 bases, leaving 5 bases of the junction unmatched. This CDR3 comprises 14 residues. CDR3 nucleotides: TGTGCCAGCAGCTTAACGGGACAGAGCTACGAGCAGTACTTC. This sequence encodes CASSLTGQSYEQYF.

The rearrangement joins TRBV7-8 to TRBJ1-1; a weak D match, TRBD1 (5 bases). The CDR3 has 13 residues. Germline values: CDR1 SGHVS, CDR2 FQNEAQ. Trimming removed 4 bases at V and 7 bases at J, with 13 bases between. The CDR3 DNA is TGTGCCAGCAGCTCCTTTTCAAGGGGTGAAGCTTTCTTT. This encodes CASSSFSRGEAFF.

The CDR3 sequence: CASSLVLAGGDKNIQYF. The CDR3 nucleotides read TGTGCCAGCAGCTTAGTATTAGCGGGAGGGGACAAAAACATTCAGTACTTC. This rearrangement joins TRBV7-2 to TRBJ2-4, with 11 bases fitting TRBD2. Germline V gene data show CDR1 as SGHTA and CDR2 as FQGNSA. Unmatched junction bases numbered 5, after V lost 1 base and J lost 3 bases. This CDR3 has 17 amino acids. Supplemented by reference TRBV7-2 and TRBJ2-4, the full variable domain reads GAGVSQSPSNKVTEKGKDVELRCDPISGHTALYWYRQSLGQGLEFLIYFQGNSAPDKSGLPSDRFSAERTGGSVSTLTIQRTQQEDSAVYLCASSLVLAGGDKNIQYFGAGTRLSVL.

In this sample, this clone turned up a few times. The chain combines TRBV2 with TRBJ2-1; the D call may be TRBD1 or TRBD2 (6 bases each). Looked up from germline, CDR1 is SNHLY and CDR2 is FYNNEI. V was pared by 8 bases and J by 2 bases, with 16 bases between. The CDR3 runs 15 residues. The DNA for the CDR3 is TGTGCCAGCGGGGGCGGGACACTGACCTACAATGAGCAGTTCTTC. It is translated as CASGGGTLTYNEQFF. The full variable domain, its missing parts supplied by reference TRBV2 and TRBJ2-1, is EPEVTQTPSHQVTQMGQEVILRCVPISNHLYFYWYRQILGQKVEFLVSFYNNEISEKSEIFDDQFSVERPDGSNFTLKIRSTKLEDSAMYFCASGGGTLTYNEQFFGPGTRLTVL.